A selection of T cell receptor beta chains follows, all from one sample in a study of blood T cell repertoires in COVID-19. Method: immunoSEQ multiplex PCR; TCRdb's copy keeps in-frame clones and lacks some. Of approximately 110,000 clones listed, 80% to 90% were seen once; the top ten hold 32%. Sequences were obtained from peripheral blood. The receptors originated from an elderly woman with acute or convalescent COVID-19. The CDR3 runs from the conserved cysteine through the conserved F or W. Fields, in order: J gene, V gene, D gene, clone size, CDR3 length, CDR3 protein, CDR3 DNA. D genes are given only for firm matches. A row's size may be missing; if present it is once, few, many or a size class.

TRBJ1-2 | TRBV6-2/TRBV6-3 | TRBD1 | NA | 14 | CASSYWDRAYGYTF | TGTGCCAGCAGTTACTGGGACAGGGCCTATGGCTACACCTTC
TRBJ1-1 | TRBV19 | TRBD1 | NA | 16 | CASRGTGVKGNTEAFF | TGTGCCAGTAGAGGGACAGGGGTTAAAGGGAACACTGAAGCTTTCTTT
TRBJ2-2 | TRBV5-4 | TRBD1 | NA | 18 | CASSLGSGTGGWTGELFF | TGTGCCAGCAGCTTGGGTTCGGGGACAGGGGGTTGGACCGGGGAGCTGTTTTTT
TRBJ1-4 | TRBV18 | NA | NA | 17 | CASSPDLSYGANEKLFF | TGTGCCAGCTCACCAGATCTGTCTTACGGGGCTAATGAAAAACTGTTTTTT
TRBJ1-2 | TRBV2 | TRBD1 | NA | 15 | CASSPLSDRFYGYTF | TGTGCCAGCAGTCCCCTCTCGGACAGGTTCTATGGCTACACCTTC
TRBJ1-2 | TRBV10-3 | TRBD1 | NA | 13 | CAITFGQGYGYTF | TGTGCCATCACATTCGGACAGGGGTATGGCTACACCTTC
TRBJ2-3 | TRBV3-1/TRBV3-2 | NA | NA | 16 | CASSQEPGERSDTQYF | TGTGCCAGCAGCCAAGAGCCGGGGGAACGGTCAGATACGCAGTATTTT
TRBJ1-1 | TRBV6-1 | NA | NA | 14 | CASSDRVTNTEAFF | TGTGCCAGCAGTGACAGGGTGACCAACACTGAAGCTTTCTTT
TRBJ2-1 | TRBV13 | TRBD1 | NA | 15 | CASSRDRFFHNEQFF | TGTGCCAGCAGCCGGGACAGGTTTTTCCACAATGAGCAGTTCTTC
TRBJ1-4 | TRBV19 | TRBD1 | NA | 15 | CASSIRTGFGEKLFF | TGTGCCAGTAGTATAAGGACAGGATTTGGTGAAAAACTGTTTTTT
TRBJ1-2 | TRBV6-5 | NA | few | 16 | CASSYGLATLGNGYTF | TGTGCCAGCAGTTACGGACTGGCCACCCTTGGGAATGGCTACACCTTC
TRBJ1-6 | TRBV27 | NA | NA | 13 | CASTWASNSPLHF | TGTGCCAGCACCTGGGCCAGTAATTCACCCCTCCACTTT
TRBJ2-5 | TRBV19 | TRBD2 | NA | 15 | CATRRGLASRETQYF | TGTGCCACCCGCCGGGGACTAGCGAGCCGGGAGACCCAGTACTTC
TRBJ2-7 | TRBV28 | TRBD2 | NA | 11 | CASGGNYEQYF | TGTGCAAGCGGGGGGAACTACGAGCAGTACTTC
TRBJ1-6 | TRBV5-1 | NA | NA | 14 | CASSLAGFGSPLHF | TGCGCCAGCAGCTTGGCGGGTTTCGGTTCACCCCTCCACTTT
TRBJ2-7 | TRBV7-2 | NA | once | 13 | CASSSGPVYEQYF | TGTGCCAGCAGCTCCGGTCCGGTTTACGAGCAGTACTTC
TRBJ1-2 | TRBV18 | NA | NA | 18 | CASSPLQGLGLTHYGYTF | TGTGCCAGCTCACCACTACAGGGTTTAGGTCTAACCCACTATGGCTACACCTTC
TRBJ2-7 | TRBV5-4 | NA | once | 14 | CASSRTDPAYEQYF | TGTGCCAGCAGCCGGACAGACCCGGCCTACGAGCAGTACTTC